This T cell receptor (beta chain) was captured in a study of beta chain features in type 1 diabetes. General study results and limits: TCRB CDR3s from Type 1 diabetes patients were moderately but significantly shorter in all four CD4+ subsets.

This clone was observed a few times. Antigen: not known. As every portion of the isolated RNA was reverse transcribed, the sequencing read expressed TCRB transcripts. Profiled with immunoSEQ multiplex PCR; TCRdb holds only in-frame clones, not every one. Of some 700,000 clones listed, over 10% were seen once; the top ten hold less than 0.025%. The germline V gene encodes CDR1 SEHNR and CDR2 FQNEAQ (reference sequence). The CDR3 consists of 13 residues. The chain has TRBV7-9 and TRBJ2-5; D is perhaps TRBD1 (6 bases). The sequence derives from a man aged 18 to 29 with type 1 diabetes. The sequenced material came from naive CD4+ T cells from blood. The CDR3 DNA reads TGTGTGTCGGGGACATCGACGAAAGAGACCCAGTACTTC. Its protein product is CVSGTSTKETQYF.